This T cell receptor (beta chain) was identified in a study of T cell changes during pregnancy in multiple sclerosis. The method was immunoSEQ multiplex PCR; TCRdb's version includes in-frame clones alone and lacks a portion of them. The sample lists about 27,000 clones; about 91% were seen once. This CDR3 is 14 amino acids long. Germline CDR1 is SEHNR and CDR2 is FQNEAQ (reference sequence). V gave up 3 bases and J gave up 6 bases; unmatched junction bases: 6. The input for sequencing was CD8+ T cells from peripheral blood mononuclear cells, taken in the second trimester of pregnancy. This chain connects TRBV7-9 to TRBJ1-1; TRBD1 matches 8 bases. This sequence originates from a female donor with multiple sclerosis, enrolled in a pregnancy study. CDR3: CASSFQGATAEAFF. The CDR3 coding sequence is TGTGCCAGCAGCTTTCAGGGGGCAACGGCTGAAGCTTTCTTT. Based on the CDR3 plus reference TRBV7-9 and TRBJ1-1, the full variable domain is DTGVSQNPRHKITKRGQNVTFRCDPISEHNRLYWYRQTLGQGPEFLTYFQNEAQLEKSRLLSDRFSAERPKGSFSTLEIQRTEQGDSAMYLCASSFQGATAEAFFGQGTRLTVV.